This TCR beta chain was obtained from a study of response to subunit inactivated influenza vaccine. This clonotype was observed a few times. TCRdb reanalysed the RT-PCR reads using MiXCR and keeps one entry per CDR3 protein. The sample has over 150,000 distinct CDR3 sequences; around 10% are singletons. Trimming pared 2 bases from V and 5 bases from J, leaving 10 bases between. Germline V lookup: CDR1 SGHRS, CDR2 YFSETQ. The CDR3 contains 13 residues. This rearrangement joins TRBV5-1 to TRBJ1-1; unclear D gene. This clonotype was sampled from a man aged 45 to 70 who received an inactivated influenza vaccine. The sample was CD8+ T cells sorted from PBMCs, taken around 25 months after vaccination. The CDR3 loop reads CASSFSVETEAFF. The CDR3 coding sequence is TGCGCCAGCAGCTTTTCGGTTGAGACTGAAGCTTTCTTT.